This note documents a single T cell receptor (beta chain) sequence. The data stem from a study of OX40 agonist ivuxolimab in advanced cancers. The CDR3 is 12 amino acids. V was clipped by 2 bases and J by 5 bases, with 8 bases between them. Looked up from germline, CDR1 is SGHNT and CDR2 is YYREEE (reference sequence). TCRdb keeps only in-frame clones here, not all; method: immunoSEQ multiplex PCR. The table shows fewer than 25,000 clones, with 83% occurring only once. The V call is TRBV5-4, the J call TRBJ2-7, with D perhaps matching TRBD1 or TRBD2 (5 bases each). The TCR was taken from an adult with an advanced solid tumor such as melanoma, head and neck, liver or kidney cancer. The sample was CD4+ or CD8+ T cells sorted from blood, taken in a trial of the OX40 agonist ivuxolimab. CDR3 in DNA: TGTGCCAGCAGCTTAGGGACGGACGAGCAGTACTTC. Its translation: CASSLGTDEQYF. Together with reference TRBV5-4 and TRBJ2-7, the CDR3 gives the full variable domain: ETGVTQSPTHLIKTRGQQVTLRCSSQSGHNTVSWYQQALGQGPQFIFQYYREEENGRGNFPPRFSGLQFPNYSSELNVNALELDDSALYLCASSLGTDEQYFGPGTRLTVT.